This T cell receptor beta chain originates from a study of Graves' ophthalmopathy and Graves' hyperthyroidism. Ophthalmopathy in the donors was of moderate-to-severe activity, with CAS ≥3, NOSPECS ≥4 and duration under 3 months. Patients were excluded if they had other autoimmune diseases or uncontrolled infections, and likewise if pregnancy or lactation applied. Per the germline V gene, CDR1 is KGHDR and CDR2 is SFDVKD. V was shortened by 5 bases and J by 4 bases, with 5 bases between the two germline ends. The CDR3 spans 12 residues. This clonotype has at least ten counts. Its matching antigen is unknown. Notes on the study in general: With a specificity of about 75% and a sensitivity of just under 71%, the model predicted ophthalmopathy progression. Most thyroid-expanded clonotypes exceeding 0.001 frequency were also found in blood.

From RNA, the CDR3 regions of TCR beta chains were amplified and sequenced. Scientists carried out first-round RT-PCR using HTBI primers and then a second-round multiplex PCR. One entry per CDR3 protein, called by TCRdb with MiXCR from the multiplex PCR reads. The sample carries hundreds of thousands of distinct CDR3 sequences, over 40% recorded once. Specimen: peripheral blood. The V gene is TRBV24-1, the J gene TRBJ1-5, with D uncertain. This receptor was taken from an adult man with Graves' ophthalmopathy. Here the CDR3 DNA reads TGTGCCACCAGTGCCGGGAATCAGCCCCAGCATTTT. Residues: CATSAGNQPQHF.